The TCR beta chain under discussion was sequenced for a study of T cell responses to AZD1222 COVID-19 vaccine. Germline lookup yields CDR1 SGHTS and CDR2 YDEGEE. CDR3 length: 13 residues. The V gene lost 2 bases and the J gene lost 5 bases, with 11 bases spanning the gap. TCRdb keeps only in-frame clones here, not all; method: immunoSEQ multiplex PCR. The table shows 100,000 to 150,000 clones, with approximately 88% occurring only once. Study-wide findings and caveats: The breadth and depth of Spike-specific TCRs increased once two AZD1222 doses had been given.

As to this clone: The antigen remains unidentified.

The receptor was derived from an adult in good health. The rearrangement joins TRBV5-8 to TRBJ2-7; D possibly corresponds to TRBD2 (6 bases). The starting material was peripheral blood, obtained on day 0 of AZD1222 vaccination. The CDR3 DNA follows: TGTGCCAGCAGCTTCCGCGGGATACACGAGCAGTACTTC. This translates into CASSFRGIHEQYF.